This record concerns one T cell receptor beta chain sequence. Its target is unknown. This CDR3 spans 15 amino acids. V was clipped by 4 bases and J by 3 bases; unmatched bases: 6. The germline gives CDR1 SGHNT, CDR2 YYREEE (reference sequence). Sequenced by immunoSEQ multiplex PCR; TCRdb stores in-frame clones only, minus some. Altogether under 35,000 clones are present, more than 80% being singletons, with the ten largest covering 2.4%. These data originate in a study of PD-1 blockade in classical Hodgkin lymphoma. Study results and limitations: For complete responders, baseline diversity was comparable to that of newly diagnosed patients. Nothing has yet pinned down what causes the repertoire differences, possibly disease activity or prior therapy.

Time point reported: cycle 4 day 1 (C4D1), after around six weeks of nivolumab. Relapses following autologous stem cell transplantation were seen in all patients, with brentuximab vedotin exposure varying. Magnetic depletion of unwanted cells isolated CD4+ T cells from thawed PBMCs. The material was CD4+ T cells from blood, obtained before the fourth cycle of nivolumab. The sequence derives from a human donor with classical Hodgkin lymphoma. J is TRBJ1-5 and V is TRBV5-4, with 8 nucleotides matching TRBD1. CDR3 sequence reads: CASSQGTGHNQPQHF. CDR3 coding DNA: TGTGCCAGCAGCCAAGGGACAGGTCACAATCAGCCCCAGCATTTT.